This T cell receptor beta chain was recorded in a study of early stage breast cancer tumors. At the level of the study: The ER+/PR+/HER2- tumors included 7 to 9 ductal and a few lobular carcinomas. General study findings and limits: Enriched TCRB sequences shared across patients were mostly commonly generated sequences.

This CDR3 region has 15 residues. After removal of 2 bases from V and 4 bases from J, the junction contained 4 bases not matched to a gene. CDR1 and CDR2 from the germline V gene are SGHTA and FQGTGA. For this clone: Its antigen is still unknown.

Sequencing was performed with immunoSEQ multiplex PCR; in TCRdb, only in-frame clones are kept and a portion is missing. The table records fewer than 70,000 clones, 65% to 85% of them present only once. Sequencing was carried out using blood. This sequence joins TRBV7-3 and TRBJ1-1, with TRBD1 matching 10 bases. The TCR comes from a person aged 35-49 years with breast cancer. The CDR3 DNA follows: TGTGCCAGCAGCTTACAACGGACAGGGGGCACTGAAGCTTTCTTT. Protein: CASSLQRTGGTEAFF.